A selection of T cell receptor beta chains follows, all from one sample in a study of CD8 T cells in ankylosing spondylitis. In TCRdb, the 5' RACE reads were re-called with MiXCR into one record per CDR3 protein. Seen here are 200,000 to 250,000 distinct CDR3 sequences, about 10% observed once, and the top ten hold around 7%. The sequenced sample consisted of blood, either unsorted or a sorted T cell fraction (not recorded which). The source of these receptors is a male donor with ankylosing spondylitis or in good health (not recorded which). The CDR3 runs from the conserved cysteine through the conserved F or W.

CDR3aa: CASSVRPSGSTYEQYF
j_gene: TRBJ2-7
v_gene: TRBV6-4

CDR3aa: CSARPGTALYGYTF
j_gene: TRBJ1-2
v_gene: TRBV20-1

CDR3aa: CAISDSNYGYTF
j_gene: TRBJ1-2
v_gene: TRBV10-3

CDR3aa: CAISGDSSGFETQYF
j_gene: TRBJ2-5
v_gene: TRBV10-3

CDR3aa: CASSSGTFKTQYF
j_gene: TRBJ2-5
v_gene: TRBV7-7

CDR3aa: CASSRTSGTYNEQFF
j_gene: TRBJ2-1
v_gene: TRBV5-1

CDR3aa: CASSLVGPSIPYEQYF
j_gene: TRBJ2-7
v_gene: TRBV5-8

CDR3aa: CASSLFLGPYGYTF
j_gene: TRBJ1-2
v_gene: TRBV28

CDR3aa: CASSLDSGYNEQFF
j_gene: TRBJ2-1
v_gene: TRBV5-5

CDR3aa: CASSSAGLLSYNEQFF
j_gene: TRBJ2-1
v_gene: TRBV5-1

CDR3aa: CSARDKRGGRADTQYF
j_gene: TRBJ2-3
v_gene: TRBV20-1

CDR3aa: CASSPAGLASNEQFF
j_gene: TRBJ2-1
v_gene: TRBV7-7

CDR3aa: CASSLGQGAGTEAFF
j_gene: TRBJ1-1
v_gene: TRBV5-1

CDR3aa: CASRGLAGDTGELFF
j_gene: TRBJ2-2
v_gene: TRBV5-1

CDR3aa: CASSEGLAEDTQYF
j_gene: TRBJ2-3
v_gene: TRBV5-1

CDR3aa: CAISDSNTEAFF
j_gene: TRBJ1-1
v_gene: TRBV10-3

CDR3aa: CASSDRLAGTPGELFF
j_gene: TRBJ2-2
v_gene: TRBV7-3

CDR3aa: CASSTGTGDKETQYF
j_gene: TRBJ2-5
v_gene: TRBV25-1

CDR3aa: CSVSLGLGDTEAFF
j_gene: TRBJ1-1
v_gene: TRBV29-1

CDR3aa: CASSLALIGTGRFEQYF
j_gene: TRBJ2-7
v_gene: TRBV12-3/TRBV12-4

CDR3aa: CASSSQPSSYEQYF
j_gene: TRBJ2-7
v_gene: TRBV6-5

CDR3aa: CASSQGTGYNQPQHF
j_gene: TRBJ1-5
v_gene: TRBV3-1

CDR3aa: CSAREVAAEKLFF
j_gene: TRBJ1-4
v_gene: TRBV20-1

CDR3aa: CASSLTGVRGEKLFF
j_gene: TRBJ1-4
v_gene: TRBV5-1

CDR3aa: CATSDFLGTSNTGELFF
j_gene: TRBJ2-2
v_gene: TRBV24-1

CDR3aa: CASRRTYNEKLFF
j_gene: TRBJ1-4
v_gene: TRBV6-1

CDR3aa: CASSVGSSGANVLTF
j_gene: TRBJ2-6
v_gene: TRBV9

CDR3aa: CSARGGPNQPQHF
j_gene: TRBJ1-5
v_gene: TRBV20-1

CDR3aa: CASSLERGAYTDTQYF
j_gene: TRBJ2-3
v_gene: TRBV5-1

CDR3aa: CASPPPGAIMNTEAFF
j_gene: TRBJ1-1
v_gene: TRBV10-2

CDR3aa: CASTQEDGLRANYGYTF
j_gene: TRBJ1-2
v_gene: TRBV3-1

CDR3aa: CSALEISTDTQYF
j_gene: TRBJ2-3
v_gene: TRBV29-1

CDR3aa: CATSRGEGYTF
j_gene: TRBJ1-2
v_gene: TRBV6-6

CDR3aa: CASSFGQRNEQFF
j_gene: TRBJ2-1
v_gene: TRBV7-6

CDR3aa: CASSSFYNTGELFF
j_gene: TRBJ2-2
v_gene: TRBV5-1